The sequence of this TCR beta chain was determined in a study of metastatic and nonmetastatic thyroid tumors. Study-wide context: Patients with malignant and benign thyroid disease provided blood and tumor or nodule tissue, whose repertoires were compared. Study findings and constraints: Relative to benign nodules, malignant thyroid tumors were reportedly characterized by significantly elevated TCR beta diversity in blood and tumor.

Trimming removed 2 bases at V and 0 bases at J, with 16 bases between. CDR1 and CDR2 from the germline V gene are MGHRA and YSYEKL. CDR3 size: 17 residues. The sample holds one count of this clone. Its antigen is unknown. Authors' methods: Across clinicopathological groups, CDR3 differences served as the basis for building a distant-metastasis classifier for papillary thyroid cancer. TCRdb reassembled clones from the PCR reads with MiXCR. TCRdb, not the authors, supplied the V and J calls. The sample contains around 18,000 clones, 34% of which appear only once. Ahead of thyroid surgery, no patient had received treatment of any kind.

The source of this sequence is a female donor with papillary thyroid cancer or a benign thyroid nodule (not recorded which). Some clones in this sample may be carry-over from other donors' samples. The sample consisted of tumor tissue. The V gene is TRBV4-1, the J gene TRBJ1-1, with D possibly being TRBD1 (6 bases). The CDR3 region is CASSQPRGGGMNTEAFF. CDR3 DNA sequence: TGCGCCAGCAGCCAACCCAGGGGAGGAGGGATGAACACTGAAGCTTTCTTT.